This TCR beta chain was obtained from a study of PD-L1 blockade in urothelial cancer. At the level of the study: Males with bladder-origin urothelial cancer made up about 90% of the 29 patients. Median T cell yield per blood sample was about 150,000 cells.

The germline CDR1 and CDR2 sequences are SGDLS and YYNGEE. This CDR3 has 18 amino acids. The V end lost 0 bases, the J end lost 2 bases, and 19 bases lay between the germline ends. Repertoires were generated with immunoSEQ multiplex PCR, while TCRdb's copy carries only in-frame clones and drops some. The data show 30,000 to 40,000 clones, with around 90% seen just once and roughly 7.6% held by the top ten. This specimen consisted of PBMCs, obtained around atezolizumab (anti-PD-L1) treatment. The TCR originated in an older man with urothelial cancer. The V call is TRBV9, the J call TRBJ2-3, with a possible D match to TRBD1 (5 bases). In DNA form, the CDR3 reads TGTGCCAGCAGCGTAGGGCGGCAGGCAAGGGGTGACACAGATACGCAGTATTTT. This translates into CASSVGRQARGDTDTQYF. Variable domain in full (rest from reference TRBV9 and TRBJ2-3): DSGVTQTPKHLITATGQRVTLRCSPRSGDLSVYWYQQSLDQGLQFLIQYYNGEERAKGNILERFSAQQFPDLHSELNLSSLELGDSALYFCASSVGRQARGDTDTQYFGPGTRLTVL.